The T cell receptor (beta chain) described here comes from a study of blood T cells in healthy people across ages. Overall study results and limits: There was a strong correlation between TCR beta diversity and naive T cell percentage.

Germline V gene data show CDR1 as MDHEN and CDR2 as SYDVKM. J lost 0 bases, V lost 9 bases, and 5 bases had no gene match. The CDR3 is 14 amino acids. The second PCR ran about 6 to 11 cycles with a sample-barcoded 5' primer and J-beta primers. TCRdb processed the 5' RACE reads anew with MiXCR; each CDR3 protein has one entry. This table has some 1,500,000 distinct CDR3 sequences, 35% to 45% appearing once. Concerning this clonotype itself: Its antigen is unknown.

A minimum of 7 million PBMCs was isolated per sample. A minimum of 6 micrograms of total RNA was extracted per sample. The chain carries TRBV28 and TRBJ2-7, with 10 bases identical to TRBD2. Sequenced material: blood. The sequence derives from a woman aged 18-29 years in good health. The CDR3 is CASTSGDRSYEQYF. Here the CDR3 DNA reads TGTGCCAGTACTAGCGGGGACCGCTCCTACGAGCAGTACTTC.